This T cell receptor (beta chain) was found in a study of blood T cell repertoires in COVID-19. The method was immunoSEQ multiplex PCR; TCRdb's version includes in-frame clones alone and lacks a portion of them. The sample records 200,000 to 250,000 clones, 70% to 90% being singletons. Germline CDR1 reads LNHDA; CDR2 reads SQIVND (reference sequence). The length of the CDR3 is 15 residues. With 7 bases clipped from V and 4 bases from J, the junction kept 7 bases outside the gene matches. This sequence was found in a woman between 50 and 59 years old with acute or convalescent COVID-19. Input material: peripheral blood. The chain links TRBV19 to TRBJ2-6; TRBD2 matches at 7 bases. This CDR3 reads CASTWGGAGANVLTF. Here the CDR3 DNA reads TGTGCCAGTACATGGGGAGGGGCCGGGGCCAACGTCCTGACTTTC.